The entry below gives a single T cell receptor (beta chain) sequence along with its context. Germline DNA was extracted too, while blood RNA derived from unsorted whole blood. The data belong to a study of tumor-infiltrating lymphocytes in primary liver carcinoma. Germline values: CDR1 GTSNPN, CDR2 SVGIG (reference sequence). The length of the CDR3 is 12 residues. Between the trimmed V and J ends, which lost 4 bases and 5 bases, there was a span of 11 bases. Reverse transcription of roughly 470 ng total RNA with a constant-region primer produced TCR beta cDNA. The TCR beta library was amplified through three nested multiplex PCR rounds in a modified ARM-PCR procedure. Amplification in the first two PCR rounds was performed using TRBV1-TRBV30 forward primers and a C-beta reverse primer for approximately 10 cycles each. TCRdb processed the multiplex PCR reads anew with MiXCR; each CDR3 protein has one entry. Here the sample spans 300,000 to 350,000 distinct CDR3 sequences, about 65% being singletons.

The sample consisted of peripheral blood. The receptor was derived from a man aged 35 to 55 with primary liver carcinoma and hepatitis B virus infection. The chain recombines TRBV30 with TRBJ1-1; the D is unclear. The CDR3 sequence: CAWIPGRTEAFF. CDR3 DNA: TGTGCCTGGATCCCCGGGAGGACTGAAGCTTTCTTT. Full variable domain (rest looked up from reference TRBV30 and TRBJ1-1): SQTIHQWPATLVQPVGSPLSLECTVEGTSNPNLYWYRQAAGRGLQLLFYSVGIGQISSEVPQNLSASRPQDRQFILSSKKLLLSDSGFYLCAWIPGRTEAFFGQGTRLTVV.